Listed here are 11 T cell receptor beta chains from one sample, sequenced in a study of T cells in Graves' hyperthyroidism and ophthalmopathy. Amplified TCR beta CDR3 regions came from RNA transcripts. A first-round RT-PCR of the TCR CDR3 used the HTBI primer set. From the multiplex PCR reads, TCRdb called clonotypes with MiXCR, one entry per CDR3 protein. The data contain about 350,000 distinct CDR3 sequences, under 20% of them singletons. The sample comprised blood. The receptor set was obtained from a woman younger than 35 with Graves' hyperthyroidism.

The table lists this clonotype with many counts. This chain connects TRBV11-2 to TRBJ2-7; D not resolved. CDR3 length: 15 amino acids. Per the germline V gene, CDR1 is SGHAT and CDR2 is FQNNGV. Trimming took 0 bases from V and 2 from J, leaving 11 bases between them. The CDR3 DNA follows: TGTGCCAGCAGCTTAGAGCGGACGAATACCTACGAGCAGTACTTC. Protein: CASSLERTNTYEQYF.

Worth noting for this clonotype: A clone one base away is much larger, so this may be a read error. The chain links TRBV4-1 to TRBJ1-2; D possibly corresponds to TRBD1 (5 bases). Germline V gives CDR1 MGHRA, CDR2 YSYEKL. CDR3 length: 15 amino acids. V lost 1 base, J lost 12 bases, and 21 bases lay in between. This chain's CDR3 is CASSQGSRDRRGHTF. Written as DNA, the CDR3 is TGCGCCAGCAGCCAAGGGTCCAGGGACCGTAGGGGCCACACCTTC.

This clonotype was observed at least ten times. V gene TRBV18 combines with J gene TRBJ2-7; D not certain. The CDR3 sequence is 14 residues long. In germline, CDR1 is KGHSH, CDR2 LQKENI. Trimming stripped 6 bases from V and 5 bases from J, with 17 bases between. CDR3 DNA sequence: TGTGCCAGCTCCAAAACAAACAGCCGGCACGAGCAGTACTTC. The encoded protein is CASSKTNSRHEQYF.

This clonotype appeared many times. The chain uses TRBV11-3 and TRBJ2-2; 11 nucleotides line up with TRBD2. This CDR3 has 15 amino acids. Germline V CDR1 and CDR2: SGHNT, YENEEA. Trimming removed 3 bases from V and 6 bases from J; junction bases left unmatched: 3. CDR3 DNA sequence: TGTGCCAGCAGCTTTAGCGGGGGGGCCCCCGGGGAGCTGTTTTTT. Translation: CASSFSGGAPGELFF. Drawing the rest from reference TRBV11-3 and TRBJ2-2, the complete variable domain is EAGVVQSPRYKIIEKKQPVAFWCNPISGHNTLYWYLQNLGQGPELLIRYENEEAVDDSQLPKDRFSAERLKGVDSTLKIQPAELGDSAVYLCASSFSGGAPGELFFGEGSRLTVL.

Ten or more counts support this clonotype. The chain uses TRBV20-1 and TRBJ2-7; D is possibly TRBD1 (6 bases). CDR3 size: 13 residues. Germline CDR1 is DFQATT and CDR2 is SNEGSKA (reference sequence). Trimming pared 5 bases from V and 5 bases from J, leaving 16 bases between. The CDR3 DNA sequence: TGCAGTGCTCCCTTACAGGGCAGGAACGAGCAGTACTTC. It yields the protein CSAPLQGRNEQYF.

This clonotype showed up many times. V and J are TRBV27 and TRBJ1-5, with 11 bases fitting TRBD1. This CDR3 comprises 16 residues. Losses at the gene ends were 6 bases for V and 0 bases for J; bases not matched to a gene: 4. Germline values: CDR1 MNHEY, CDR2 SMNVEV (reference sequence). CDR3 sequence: CASRGTGGYSNQPQHF. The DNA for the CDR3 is TGTGCCAGCAGAGGGACAGGGGGTTATAGCAATCAGCCCCAGCATTTT.

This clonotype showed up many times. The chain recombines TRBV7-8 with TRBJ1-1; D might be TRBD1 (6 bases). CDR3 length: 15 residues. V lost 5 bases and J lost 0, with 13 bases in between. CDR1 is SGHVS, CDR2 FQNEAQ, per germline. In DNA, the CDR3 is TGTGCCAGCAGCCCAGACGACAGGTTGAACACTGAAGCTTTCTTT. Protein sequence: CASSPDDRLNTEAFF.

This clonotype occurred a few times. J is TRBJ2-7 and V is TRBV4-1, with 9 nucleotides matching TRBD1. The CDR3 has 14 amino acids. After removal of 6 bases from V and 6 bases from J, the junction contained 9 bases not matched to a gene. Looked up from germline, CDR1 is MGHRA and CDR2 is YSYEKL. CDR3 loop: CASRFTGGKGEQYF. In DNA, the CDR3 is TGCGCCAGCAGGTTCACAGGGGGCAAAGGCGAGCAGTACTTC.

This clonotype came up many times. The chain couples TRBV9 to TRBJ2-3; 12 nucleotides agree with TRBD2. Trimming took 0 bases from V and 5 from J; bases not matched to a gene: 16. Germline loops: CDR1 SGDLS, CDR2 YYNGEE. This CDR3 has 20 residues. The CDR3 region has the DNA TGTGCCAGCAGCGTAGGCGACAGGGAAAAGGGACTAGCGGGTGGAGATACGCAGTATTTT. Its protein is CASSVGDREKGLAGGDTQYF.

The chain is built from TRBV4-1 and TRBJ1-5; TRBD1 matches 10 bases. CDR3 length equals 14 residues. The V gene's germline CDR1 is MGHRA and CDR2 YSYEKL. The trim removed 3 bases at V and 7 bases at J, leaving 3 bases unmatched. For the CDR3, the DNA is TGCGCCAGCAGCCAGCGACAGGGGGCACAGCCCCAGCATTTT. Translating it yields CASSQRQGAQPQHF.

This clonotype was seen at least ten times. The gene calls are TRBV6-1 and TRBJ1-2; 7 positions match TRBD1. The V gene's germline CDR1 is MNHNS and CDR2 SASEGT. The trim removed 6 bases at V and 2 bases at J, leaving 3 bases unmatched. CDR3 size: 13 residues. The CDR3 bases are TGTGCCAGCAGATTGGGACAGAACTATGGCTACACCTTC. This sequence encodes CASRLGQNYGYTF.